The present T cell receptor beta chain was sequenced within a study of control samples from healthy donors and cancer patients. Notes on this clone: One end of the junction fails to match germline, which may point to a read error.

Using immunoSEQ multiplex PCR, the repertoire was profiled, and TCRdb retains in-frame clones only, with some absent. The sample carries around 130,000 clones, 93% recorded once. CDR1 and CDR2 from the germline V gene are LNHNV and YYDKDF (reference sequence). The CDR3 is made up of 14 amino acids. This clonotype originated in a man aged 50 or older with head and neck cancer. The chain joins TRBV15 to TRBJ2-3, with 8 bases fitting TRBD2. The material sequenced was PBMCs. DNA for the CDR3: TGTGCCACCAGAAGAGCGGGGGTCGCGGATACGCAGTATTTT. Residues: CATRRAGVADTQYF.